The clone carrying this T cell receptor beta chain was counted many times. The read terminates 3 residues ahead of where the CDR3 ends, so the germline J gene completes it. V was cut by 1 base and J by 1 base, with 5 bases left in between. The CDR3 covers 13 residues. Looked up from germline, CDR1 is GTSNPN and CDR2 is SVGIG (reference sequence). The data were obtained in a study of T cell clonality in common variable immunodeficiency. Repertoires were generated with immunoSEQ multiplex PCR, while TCRdb's copy carries only in-frame clones and drops some. Altogether about 52,000 clones were found in the sample, and no singletons occur. Patients and controls were mostly of Caucasian heritage.

This clonotype was obtained from a person aged 18 to 75 in good health. The chain carries TRBV30 and TRBJ2-1; D is uncertain. The specimen sequenced was peripheral blood mononuclear cells. Partial CDR3 DNA: TGTGCCTGGAGTGGCGGTTCCTACAATGAG. Translated: CAWSGGSYNE. The whole CDR3 region reads CAWSGGSYNEQFF.